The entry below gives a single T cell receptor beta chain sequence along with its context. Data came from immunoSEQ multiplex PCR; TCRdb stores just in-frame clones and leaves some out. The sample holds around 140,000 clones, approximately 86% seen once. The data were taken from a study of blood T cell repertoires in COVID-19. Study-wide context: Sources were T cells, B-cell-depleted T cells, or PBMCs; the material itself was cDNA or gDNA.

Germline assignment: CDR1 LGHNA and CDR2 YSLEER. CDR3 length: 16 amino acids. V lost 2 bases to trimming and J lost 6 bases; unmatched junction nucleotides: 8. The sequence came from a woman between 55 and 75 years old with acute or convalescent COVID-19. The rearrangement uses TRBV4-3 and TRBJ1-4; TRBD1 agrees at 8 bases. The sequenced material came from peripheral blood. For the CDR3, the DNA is TGCGCCAGCAGCCAATCCCACGGACAGGGTGATGAAAAACTGTTTTTT. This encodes CASSQSHGQGDEKLFF.